These T cell receptor beta chains were read from a single sample in a study of response to subunit inactivated influenza vaccine. TCRdb ran MiXCR on the RT-PCR reads and lists one entry per CDR3 protein. The sample includes about 650,000 distinct CDR3 sequences, around 14% of them seen just once. Sequences were derived from PBMCs from blood, sampled 12 days after vaccination. Receptors originate from a man aged 50-60 years who received an inactivated influenza vaccine. The CDR3 runs from the conserved cysteine through the conserved F or W.

V	J	CDR3
TRBV20-1	TRBJ2-7	CSARGTGDPYEQYF
TRBV5-1	TRBJ1-2	CASSSPGQGAYRYTF
TRBV7-9	TRBJ2-7	CASSLLRGQASDEQYF
TRBV29-1	TRBJ1-2	CSVERQGQIYTF
TRBV20-1	TRBJ2-7	CSARPSGVSYEQYF
TRBV20-1	TRBJ2-5	CSAPTDQETQYF
TRBV9	TRBJ1-1	CASSVAWGGTEAFF
TRBV7-9	TRBJ1-2	CASSLGSGYTF
TRBV7-2	TRBJ2-6	CASSTGQRGANVLTF
TRBV4-3	TRBJ2-3	CASSQITSAGGTDTQYF
TRBV7-3	TRBJ2-1	CASSLTSTSGYEQFF
TRBV28	TRBJ2-7	CASSLLGLAGSYEQYF
TRBV12-3/TRBV12-4	TRBJ2-3	CASSLGPGTFPDTQYF
TRBV2	TRBJ2-5	CASSEFRGGETQYF
TRBV5-1	TRBJ2-7	CASSLGGLAGRDEQYF
TRBV11-2	TRBJ1-2	CASNKGELWGATNYGYTF
TRBV20-1	TRBJ2-1	CSARDQDVTYHPYNEQFF
TRBV28	TRBJ2-7	CASSFRTSGFEQYF
TRBV7-2	TRBJ2-7	CASSSTPQGREQYF
TRBV19	TRBJ2-3	CASSNNGRDRGTDTQYF
TRBV7-2	TRBJ2-1	CASSQGQYHNEQFF
TRBV6-2/TRBV6-3	TRBJ2-6	CASSWTMAADFSGANVLTF
TRBV9	TRBJ2-2	CASSAFGAGELFF
TRBV7-9	TRBJ1-5	CASSYGPAGPNQPQHF
TRBV2	TRBJ2-1	CASRTSTQGYNEQFF
TRBV12-3/TRBV12-4	TRBJ2-4	CASSLSSSNIQYF
TRBV2	TRBJ2-7	CASNRQGAYEQYF
TRBV5-1	TRBJ1-2	CASSLGSGGVAYGYTF
TRBV5-6	TRBJ2-3	CASSLEAGLADTQYF
TRBV7-6	TRBJ2-3	CASSLASWRTPRHTTDTQYF
TRBV20-1	TRBJ2-2	CSASGRSATNTGELFF
TRBV4-1	TRBJ1-2	CASSQERTSGGYTF
TRBV20-1	TRBJ2-1	CSASGLAEVREQFF
TRBV5-1	TRBJ2-5	CASSSLWLAGAETQYF
TRBV29-1	TRBJ2-1	CSVELAGGYNEQFF
TRBV30	TRBJ2-6	CAWSLQGANVLTF
TRBV19	TRBJ2-1	CASMARSYNEQFF
TRBV27	TRBJ2-7	CASSLFTGDNEQYF
TRBV6-5	TRBJ2-3	CASSSGTGPTDTQYF
TRBV4-3	TRBJ2-1	CASSQELAGASYNEQFF
TRBV5-1	TRBJ2-7	CASSLGGGVGGYEQYF
TRBV6-1	TRBJ2-3	CASSDTGYASTDTQYF
TRBV30	TRBJ1-3	CAWQGPSGNTIYF
TRBV7-8	TRBJ2-7	CASSLAGRGSYEQYF
TRBV4-3	TRBJ2-1	CASSNHGGNEQFF
TRBV7-2	TRBJ1-1	CASSKRYAFSGTEAFF
TRBV4-1	TRBJ2-1	CASSILAGAENYNEQFF
TRBV11-2	TRBJ2-7	CASSLGGTGGYEQYF
TRBV4-1	TRBJ1-4	CASSQESTNEKLFF
TRBV2	TRBJ1-5	CASSEQGSNQPQHF
TRBV9	TRBJ1-2	CASSGPRGGLYGYTF
TRBV12-3/TRBV12-4	TRBJ2-2	CASTLGAGGLTGELFF
TRBV7-9	TRBJ1-2	CAGLRGEGYTF
TRBV5-4	TRBJ2-3	CASSSRAGESTDTQYF